This T cell receptor beta chain was sequenced during a study of blood T cell repertoires in COVID-19. On the study more broadly: Samples came from the United States, Italy and Spain, spanning acute and convalescent COVID-19. T cells, B-cell-depleted T cells, or PBMCs supplied cDNA or gDNA.

This clone has just one count. Authors' analysis steps: By means of reference gene primer amplification, nucleated cell counts were estimated. Libraries were prepared by immunoSEQ multiplex PCR; TCRdb keeps only in-frame clonotypes and omits some of them. For V, J and clone size, that table is used; D and trimming come from the DNA. The sample consists of a few hundred thousand clones, around 86% of them appearing once. The CDR3 spans 19 residues. The clonotype originates from a woman in her thirties who had recovered from COVID-19. The J gene is TRBJ2-1, the V gene TRBV12-2; TRBD2 is the table's D call and was not checked against the DNA. TRBV12-2 counts as a pseudogene. The sequenced material came from peripheral blood. In DNA form, the CDR3 reads TGTGCAAGTCGCCTTAGAGGTATATCGCGGGGCCGATCCTACAATGAGCAGTTCTTC. The encoded protein is CASRLRGISRGRSYNEQFF.